The 32 T cell receptor beta chains below all came from one sample that was sequenced in a study of blood T cell repertoires in COVID-19. TCRdb keeps only in-frame clones here, not all; method: immunoSEQ multiplex PCR. This table holds 90,000 to 130,000 clones, over 75% found once. The sequencing input was peripheral blood. Receptors were obtained from a woman aged 70-85 years with acute or convalescent COVID-19.

V gene TRBV15 combines with J gene TRBJ1-1; the D gene is possibly TRBD1 (6 bases). This CDR3 comprises 18 residues. The V end lost 1 base, the J end lost 3 bases, and 21 bases lay between the germline ends. CDR1 is LNHNV, CDR2 YYDKDF, per germline (reference sequence). The CDR3 region has the DNA TGTGCCACCAGCAGAGTTCCCGGGCTTGGGGGCTCGGACACTGAAGCTTTCTTT. Its protein product is CATSRVPGLGGSDTEAFF.

This clone was detected a few times. The chain is built from TRBV5-6 and TRBJ2-5; 10 nucleotides line up with TRBD1. The CDR3 is 15 residues long. V was pared by 4 bases and J by 5 bases, with 8 bases of the junction left unmatched. CDR1 and CDR2 (germline): SGHDT, YYEEEE. The CDR3 loop reads CASSHRQGARETQYF. The CDR3 nucleotides read TGTGCCAGCAGCCACAGACAGGGGGCGCGGGAGACCCAGTACTTC.

The gene calls are TRBV28 and TRBJ2-7; 9 positions agree with TRBD1. CDR1 is MDHEN, CDR2 SYDVKM, per germline. V trimming: 6 bases; J trimming: 9 bases; junction bases outside the gene matches: 6. CDR3 length: 12 amino acids. CDR3 nucleotide sequence: TGTGCCAGCAGCTTACAGGGGGCAAGGCAGTACTTC. Protein: CASSLQGARQYF.

The gene calls are TRBV28 and TRBJ2-7; 14 nucleotides line up with TRBD2. The CDR3 is 15 amino acids. Germline CDR1 and CDR2: MDHEN and SYDVKM. Losses at the gene ends were 5 bases for V and 4 bases for J; bases not matched to a gene: 4. The CDR3 sequence is CASSPGLAGAYEQYV. As DNA, the CDR3 is TGTGCCAGCAGTCCGGGACTAGCGGGGGCATACGAGCAGTACGTC.

This chain links TRBV6-4 with TRBJ1-2, with TRBD1 as a possible D gene (5 bases). The germline gives CDR1 MRHNA, CDR2 SNTAGT. The CDR3 is 12 amino acids. The germline V and J ends were trimmed by 9 bases and 10 bases, with 18 bases remaining between them. In DNA, the CDR3 is TGTGCCAGTGCCGGACTTGGGGGGGTCTACACCTTC. It specifies CASAGLGGVYTF.

This sequence joins TRBV19 and TRBJ1-1; D may be TRBD1 (5 bases). The V gene's germline CDR1 is LNHDA and CDR2 SQIVND (reference sequence). The V and J ends lost 3 bases and 3 bases respectively, with 14 bases between them. There are 15 residues in the CDR3. CDR3 in amino acids: CASSMEGLKDTEAFF. CDR3 coding DNA: TGTGCCAGTAGTATGGAGGGGCTGAAGGACACTGAAGCTTTCTTT.

The chain has TRBV6-5 and TRBJ2-1; a possible D gene is TRBD1 (6 bases). The germline V gene has CDR1 MNHEY and CDR2 SVGAGI. This CDR3 contains 14 residues. Trimming pared 6 bases from V and 1 base from J, leaving 10 bases between. CDR3 DNA sequence: TGTGCCAGCAGGTCGGGGACATCCTACAATGAGCAGTTCTTC. Its translation: CASRSGTSYNEQFF.

This chain connects TRBV5-1 to TRBJ1-2; TRBD1 matches at 8 bases. Germline CDR1 is SGHRS and CDR2 is YFSETQ. Germline trimming cut 4 bases from V and 4 bases from J; bases unmatched to any gene: 6. The CDR3 extends over 14 amino acids. The CDR3 nucleotides read TGCGCCAGCAGCCCCGGACAGGGCATCTATGGCTACACCTTC. This translates into CASSPGQGIYGYTF.

The CDR3 loop reads CASKTGALTEAFF. CDR3 sequence (DNA): TGTGCCAGCAAGACAGGGGCCCTTACTGAAGCTTTCTTT. The gene calls are TRBV6-5 and TRBJ1-1; 8 bases fit TRBD1. Germline-derived CDR1 and CDR2 are MNHEY and SVGAGI. V lost 7 bases and J lost 5; bases outside the gene matches: 6. The CDR3 totals 13 residues.

The genes are TRBV14 and TRBJ2-3; D may be TRBD1 (6 bases). Trimming pared 4 bases from V and 2 bases from J, leaving 13 bases between. In germline, CDR1 is SGHDN, CDR2 FVKESK. The CDR3 length is 15 residues. CDR3: CASSLNRVFTDTQYF. Here the CDR3 DNA reads TGTGCCAGCAGCCTAAACAGGGTTTTCACAGATACGCAGTATTTT.

The rearrangement joins TRBV20-1 to TRBJ2-1, with 10 bases aligning to TRBD2. The CDR3 consists of 13 residues. In germline, CDR1 is DFQATT, CDR2 SNEGSKA (reference sequence). V lost 3 bases, J lost 4 bases, and 0 bases stayed unmatched. CDR3 DNA: TGCAGTGCTAGTAGCGGGGGGTACAATGAGCAGTTCTTC. This translates into CSASSGGYNEQFF.

The chain's CDR3 is CASSFSGNPGDTQYF. DNA of the CDR3: TGTGCCAGTAGTTTTTCCGGGAACCCAGGAGATACGCAGTATTTT. The rearrangement joins TRBV19 to TRBJ2-3, with D possibly matching TRBD2 (5 bases). The CDR3 totals 15 residues. Germline CDR1 reads LNHDA; CDR2 reads SQIVND (reference sequence). Between the trimmed V and J ends, which lost 5 bases and 5 bases, there was a span of 17 bases.

This clone was detected only once. V is TRBV5-1 and J is TRBJ1-1; possibly TRBD1 for D (6 bases). The germline V gene encodes CDR1 SGHRS and CDR2 YFSETQ. The CDR3 spans 15 residues. Trimming shortened V by 3 bases and J by 0 bases, and 12 bases separated the two germline ends. Here the CDR3 reads CASSSLQGLNTEAFF. CDR3 nucleotide sequence: TGCGCCAGCAGCTCTTTACAGGGCCTGAACACTGAAGCTTTCTTT.

This clone has only one observation. The J gene is TRBJ1-1, the V gene TRBV19; D not certain. V dropped 5 bases and J dropped 0 bases, with 10 bases sitting between them. Germline V gene data show CDR1 as LNHDA and CDR2 as SQIVND (reference sequence). The CDR3 runs to 14 residues. The CDR3 region is CASSYEGMNTEAFF. CDR3 in DNA: TGTGCCAGTAGTTATGAGGGAATGAACACTGAAGCTTTCTTT.

The DNA for the CDR3 is TGTGCCAGCAGTAAGGACAGGGGGCATGAGACCCAGTACTTC. This gives the protein CASSKDRGHETQYF. The chain is built from TRBV6-7 and TRBJ2-5; TRBD1 matches 11 bases. TRBV6-7 is classed as an ORF, of uncertain function. Germline trimming cut 5 bases from V and 5 bases from J; bases unmatched to any gene: 4. CDR3 length equals 14 residues.

This chain joins TRBV29-1 and TRBJ1-4, with 8 bases matching TRBD1. Germline assignment: CDR1 SQVTM and CDR2 ANQGSEA. The CDR3 is 15 amino acids. V shed 0 bases, J shed 10 bases, and the junction held 10 bases outside the gene matches. Here the CDR3 reads CSVEDLAGGRGKLFF. The CDR3 nucleotides read TGCAGCGTTGAAGATCTCGCAGGGGGCAGGGGAAAACTGTTTTTT. The entire variable domain, with the rest obtained from reference TRBV29-1 and TRBJ1-4, is as follows: SAVISQKPSRDICQRGTSLTIQCQVDSQVTMMFWYRQQPGQSLTLIATANQGSEATYESGFVIDKFPISRPNLTFSTLTVSNMSPEDSSIYLCSVEDLAGGRGKLFFGSGTQLSVL.

This rearrangement joins TRBV15 to TRBJ2-7; D possibly corresponds to TRBD1 (5 bases). CDR1 and CDR2 (germline): LNHNV, YYDKDF (reference sequence). The CDR3 consists of 15 residues. V lost 1 base and J lost 2, with 12 bases in between. The CDR3 here is CATSRAGPLAYEQYF. CDR3 DNA sequence: TGTGCCACCAGCAGAGCAGGGCCCCTAGCCTACGAGCAGTACTTC.

This chain connects TRBV6-5 to TRBJ1-1; 8 positions agree with TRBD1. CDR1 is MNHEY and CDR2 is SVGAGI in the germline V gene. The CDR3 loop spans 14 amino acids. Germline trimming cut 6 bases from V and 3 bases from J; bases unmatched to any gene: 6. CDR3 DNA: TGTGCCAGCAGCCGCAGGGGGCGCGACACTGAAGCTTTCTTT. Amino acids: CASSRRGRDTEAFF.

The V call is TRBV10-3, the J call TRBJ2-7, with 7 nucleotides matching TRBD1. J was trimmed by 0 bases and V by 2 bases; bases with no gene match: 4. CDR3 size: 15 residues. Germline CDR1 ENHRY, CDR2 SYGVKD. CDR3 sequence: CAISEGQADSYEQYF. In nucleotides, the CDR3 is TGTGCCATCAGTGAGGGACAGGCCGACTCCTACGAGCAGTACTTC.

The V and J genes are TRBV20-1 and TRBJ2-4; 9 bases agree with TRBD2. Germline V gene data show CDR1 as DFQATT and CDR2 as SNEGSKA (reference sequence). The CDR3 is made up of 16 amino acids. V shed 3 bases, J shed 1 base, and the junction held 7 bases outside the gene matches. CDR3 sequence: CSASPAGGWAKNIQYF. Written as DNA, the CDR3 is TGCAGTGCTAGTCCTGCGGGAGGGTGGGCCAAAAACATTCAGTACTTC.

This clone was picked up a small number of times. The chain employs TRBV2 and TRBJ1-2; 9 positions match TRBD1. The CDR3 is 15 amino acids. Trimming took 6 bases from V and 4 from J; bases not matched to a gene: 9. CDR1 is SNHLY and CDR2 is FYNNEI in the germline V gene. CDR3: CASRRDRANFYGYTF. The CDR3 DNA is TGTGCCAGCAGGCGGGACAGGGCTAACTTCTATGGCTACACCTTC.

The rearrangement links TRBV6-6 to TRBJ1-5; possible D gene TRBD1, 5 bases. The CDR3 is 19 amino acids. V lost 5 bases and J 1 base, leaving 24 bases between the germline ends. Germline assignment: CDR1 MNHNY and CDR2 SVGAGI (reference sequence). In DNA, the CDR3 is TGTGCCAGCAGTCGTAGGGAGGGGACGATGCCCGAAAGCAATCAGCCCCAGCATTTT. Its translation: CASSRREGTMPESNQPQHF.

V usage is TRBV5-1 and J usage is TRBJ1-1; 9 bases match TRBD1. CDR1 is SGHRS and CDR2 is YFSETQ in the germline V gene. V was clipped by 5 bases and J by 4 bases; unmatched bases: 3. The CDR3 is 13 amino acids. The CDR3 spells CASRQTGGTEAFF. CDR3 sequence (DNA): TGCGCCAGCAGGCAGACAGGGGGCACTGAAGCTTTCTTT.

This clone came up once. The chain has TRBV5-6 and TRBJ2-5, with 9 bases that match TRBD2. CDR1 is SGHDT and CDR2 is YYEEEE in the germline V gene. V shed 0 bases, J shed 5 bases, and the junction held 11 bases outside the gene matches. This CDR3 region has 17 residues. The CDR3 loop reads CASSLVGGGRAGETQYF. The CDR3 nucleotides read TGTGCCAGCAGCTTGGTTGGCGGCGGGAGGGCCGGGGAGACCCAGTACTTC.

This chain's CDR3 is CASSPGTVRNTEAFF. CDR3 DNA sequence: TGTGCCAGCAGCCCCGGGACAGTGAGGAACACTGAAGCTTTCTTT. J is TRBJ1-1 and V is TRBV6-2 or TRBV6-3, with TRBD1 identical over 7 bases. Trimming at V came to 6 bases and at J to 1 base, leaving 8 bases not matched to a gene. Per the germline V gene, CDR1 is MNHEY and CDR2 is SVGEGT. The CDR3 covers 15 residues.

The chain uses TRBV5-6 and TRBJ2-1, with TRBD2 as a possible D gene (6 bases). The germline V gene has CDR1 SGHDT and CDR2 YYEEEE. V was cut by 0 bases and J by 9 bases, with 10 bases left in between. CDR3 length: 13 amino acids. CDR3 in amino acids: CASSLELAGEQFF. CDR3 coding DNA: TGTGCCAGCAGCTTGGAACTAGCCGGTGAGCAGTTCTTC.

The rearrangement links TRBV28 to TRBJ1-1, with D uncertain. The CDR3 is made up of 14 amino acids. V shed 2 bases and J shed 8 bases, with 15 bases lying between them. Germline-derived CDR1 and CDR2 are MDHEN and SYDVKM. CDR3 nucleotide sequence: TGTGCCAGCAGTTTACCCGTCGGGAGGCCAGAAGCTTTCTTT. Translating it yields CASSLPVGRPEAFF.

This chain connects TRBV19 to TRBJ2-7, with 9 bases aligning to TRBD1. Trimming took 10 bases from V and 3 from J; bases not matched to a gene: 4. The CDR3 runs to 12 residues. Germline V lookup: CDR1 LNHDA, CDR2 SQIVND (reference sequence). The CDR3 region is CATKGQGYEQYF. CDR3 nucleotide sequence: TGTGCCACTAAGGGACAGGGCTACGAGCAGTACTTC.

The rearrangement uses TRBV11-2 and TRBJ2-3, with 9 bases matching TRBD2. In germline, CDR1 is SGHAT, CDR2 FQNNGV. J was trimmed by 0 bases and V by 1 base; bases with no gene match: 2. The CDR3 loop spans 16 amino acids. CDR3 amino acids: CASSLGLAVSTDTQYF. CDR3 coding DNA: TGTGCCAGCAGCTTAGGACTAGCGGTTAGCACAGATACGCAGTATTTT.

V gene TRBV28 combines with J gene TRBJ1-5; D not certain. V was shortened by 2 bases and J by 2 bases, with 25 bases between the two germline ends. CDR1 and CDR2 from the germline V gene are MDHEN and SYDVKM. This CDR3 is built from 20 residues. CDR3 residues: CASSLTGVGSGLGRNQPQHF. CDR3 coding DNA: TGTGCCAGCAGTTTAACCGGGGTGGGCAGTGGGTTAGGTCGCAATCAGCCCCAGCATTTT.

CDR3 in amino acids: CASSNRQHNQPQHF. The DNA of the CDR3 is TGTGCCAGCAGTAATCGACAGCATAATCAGCCCCAGCATTTT. The chain has TRBV6-8 and TRBJ1-5; TRBD1 might be the D (5 bases). V lost 5 bases and J lost 4, with 12 bases in between. Germline CDR1 and CDR2: MNHGY and SAAAGT. There are 14 residues in the CDR3.

The V call is TRBV19, the J call TRBJ1-6; D might be TRBD1 (6 bases). V was shortened by 10 bases and J by 7 bases, with 14 bases between the two germline ends. This CDR3 contains 13 residues. The germline gives CDR1 LNHDA, CDR2 SQIVND (reference sequence). This chain's CDR3 is CATQGSWNSPLHF. The CDR3 DNA follows: TGTGCCACACAGGGTTCTTGGAATTCACCCCTCCACTTT.